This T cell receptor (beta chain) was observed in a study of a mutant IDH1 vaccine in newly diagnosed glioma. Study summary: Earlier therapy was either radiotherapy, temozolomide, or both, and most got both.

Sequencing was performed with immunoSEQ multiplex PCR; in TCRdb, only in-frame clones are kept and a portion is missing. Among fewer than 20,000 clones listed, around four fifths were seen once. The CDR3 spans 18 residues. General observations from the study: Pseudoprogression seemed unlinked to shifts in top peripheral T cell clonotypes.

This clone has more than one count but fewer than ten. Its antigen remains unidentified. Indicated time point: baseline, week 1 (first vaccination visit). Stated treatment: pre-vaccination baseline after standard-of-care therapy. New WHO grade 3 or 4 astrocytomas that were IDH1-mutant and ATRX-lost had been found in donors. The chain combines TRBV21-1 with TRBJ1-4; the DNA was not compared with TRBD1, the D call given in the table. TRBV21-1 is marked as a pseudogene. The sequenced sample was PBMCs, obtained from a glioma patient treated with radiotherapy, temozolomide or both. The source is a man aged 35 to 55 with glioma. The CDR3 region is CASNSLGLPGQGGEKLFF. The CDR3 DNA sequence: TGTGCCAGCAACTCACTGGGGCTACCGGGACAGGGAGGTGAAAAACTGTTTTTT.